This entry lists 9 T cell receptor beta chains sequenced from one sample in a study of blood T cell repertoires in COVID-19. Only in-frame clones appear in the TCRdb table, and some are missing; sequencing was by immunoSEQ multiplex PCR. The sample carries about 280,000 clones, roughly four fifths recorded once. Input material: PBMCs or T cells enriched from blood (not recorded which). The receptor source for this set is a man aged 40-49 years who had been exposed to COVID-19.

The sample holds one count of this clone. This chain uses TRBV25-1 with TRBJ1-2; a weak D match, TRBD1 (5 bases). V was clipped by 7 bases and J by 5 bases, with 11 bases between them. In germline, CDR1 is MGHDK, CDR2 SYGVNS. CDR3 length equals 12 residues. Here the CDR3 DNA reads TGTGCCAGCAATCAAGGGGCTTATGGCTACACCTTC. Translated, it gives CASNQGAYGYTF.

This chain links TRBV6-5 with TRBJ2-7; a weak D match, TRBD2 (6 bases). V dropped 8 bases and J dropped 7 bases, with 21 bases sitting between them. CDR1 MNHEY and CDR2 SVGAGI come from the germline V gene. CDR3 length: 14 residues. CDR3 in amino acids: CASGLSGSLGEQYF. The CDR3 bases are TGTGCCAGCGGACTTTCCGGGAGCTTAGGGGAGCAGTACTTC.

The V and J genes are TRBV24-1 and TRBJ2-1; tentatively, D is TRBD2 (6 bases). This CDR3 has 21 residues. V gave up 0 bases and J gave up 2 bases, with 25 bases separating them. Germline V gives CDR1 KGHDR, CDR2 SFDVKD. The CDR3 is CATSDLLGTQVRDYTYNEQFF. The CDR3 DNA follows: TGTGCCACCAGTGATTTGCTAGGGACTCAGGTGAGAGACTACACCTACAATGAGCAGTTCTTC.

CDR3 bases: TGTGCCTGGAGTCCCGGGAGCTCCTACAATGAGCAGTTCTTC. Translation gives CAWSPGSSYNEQFF. V gene TRBV30 combines with J gene TRBJ2-1, with D possibly matching TRBD2 (6 bases). The CDR3 runs 14 residues. Trimming removed 2 bases at V and 0 bases at J, with 8 bases between. Germline values: CDR1 GTSNPN, CDR2 SVGIG (reference sequence).

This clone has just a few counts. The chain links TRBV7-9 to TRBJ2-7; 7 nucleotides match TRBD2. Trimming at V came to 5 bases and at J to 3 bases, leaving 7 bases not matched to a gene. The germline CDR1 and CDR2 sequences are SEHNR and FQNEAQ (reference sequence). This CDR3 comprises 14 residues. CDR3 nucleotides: TGTGCCAGCAGCCAGCTGGGACTAATCTACGAGCAGTACTTC. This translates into CASSQLGLIYEQYF. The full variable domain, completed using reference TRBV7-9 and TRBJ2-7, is DTGVSQNPRHKITKRGQNVTFRCDPISEHNRLYWYRQTLGQGPEFLTYFQNEAQLEKSRLLSDRFSAERPKGSFSTLEIQRTEQGDSAMYLCASSQLGLIYEQYFGPGTRLTVT.

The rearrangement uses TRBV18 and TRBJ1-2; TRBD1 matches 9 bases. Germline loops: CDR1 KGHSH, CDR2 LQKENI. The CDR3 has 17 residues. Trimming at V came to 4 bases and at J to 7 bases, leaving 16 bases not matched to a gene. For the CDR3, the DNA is TGTGCCAGCTCACTTGGGACAGGGACCCAAAGAGGTGGTGGCTACACCTTC. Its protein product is CASSLGTGTQRGGGYTF.

The CDR3 spells CASSLGFSADGYTF. The CDR3 region has the DNA TGTGCCAGCAGCTTGGGTTTCTCGGCGGATGGCTACACCTTC. The chain couples TRBV5-4 to TRBJ1-2; D call uncertain. Trimming pared 0 bases from V and 6 bases from J, leaving 12 bases between. The germline gives CDR1 SGHNT, CDR2 YYREEE (reference sequence). This CDR3 has 14 amino acids.

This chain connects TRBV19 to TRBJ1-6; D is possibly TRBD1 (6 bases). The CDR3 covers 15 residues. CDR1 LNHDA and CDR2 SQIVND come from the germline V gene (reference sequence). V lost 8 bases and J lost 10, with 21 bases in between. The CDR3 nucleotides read TGTGCCAGTCAAAATCAACAGGGTTCAGGCTCACCCCTCCACTTT. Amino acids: CASQNQQGSGSPLHF.

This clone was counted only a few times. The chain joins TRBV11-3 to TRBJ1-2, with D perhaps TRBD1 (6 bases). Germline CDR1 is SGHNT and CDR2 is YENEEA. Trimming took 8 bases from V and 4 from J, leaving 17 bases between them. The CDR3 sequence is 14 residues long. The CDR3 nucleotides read TGTGCCAGCGGACAGCGCGTAGGCCTCTATGGCTACACCTTC. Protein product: CASGQRVGLYGYTF. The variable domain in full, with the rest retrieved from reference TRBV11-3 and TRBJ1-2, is EAGVVQSPRYKIIEKKQPVAFWCNPISGHNTLYWYLQNLGQGPELLIRYENEEAVDDSQLPKDRFSAERLKGVDSTLKIQPAELGDSAVYLCASGQRVGLYGYTFGSGTRLTVV.